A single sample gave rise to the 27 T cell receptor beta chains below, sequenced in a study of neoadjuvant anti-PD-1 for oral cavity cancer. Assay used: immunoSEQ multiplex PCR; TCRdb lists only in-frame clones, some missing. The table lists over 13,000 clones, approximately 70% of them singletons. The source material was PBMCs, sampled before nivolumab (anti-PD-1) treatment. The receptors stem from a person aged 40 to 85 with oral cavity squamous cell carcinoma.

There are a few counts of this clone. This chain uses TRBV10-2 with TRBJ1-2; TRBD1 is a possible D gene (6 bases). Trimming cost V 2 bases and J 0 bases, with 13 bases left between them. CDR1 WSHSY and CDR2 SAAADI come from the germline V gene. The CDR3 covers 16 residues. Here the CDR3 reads CASSEPKGTSNYGYTF. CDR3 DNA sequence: TGCGCCAGCAGTGAGCCGAAGGGGACATCTAACTATGGCTACACCTTC.

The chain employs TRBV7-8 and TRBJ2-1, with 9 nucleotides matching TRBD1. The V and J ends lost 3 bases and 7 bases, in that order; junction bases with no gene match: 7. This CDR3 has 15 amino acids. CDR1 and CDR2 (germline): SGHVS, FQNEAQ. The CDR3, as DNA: TGTGCCAGCAGCTTCTCTGGACAGGGGTATAATGAGCAGTTCTTC. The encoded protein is CASSFSGQGYNEQFF.

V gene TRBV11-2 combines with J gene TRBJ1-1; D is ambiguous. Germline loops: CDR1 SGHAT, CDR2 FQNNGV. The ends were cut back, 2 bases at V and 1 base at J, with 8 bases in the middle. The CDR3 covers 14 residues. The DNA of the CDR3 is TGTGCCAGCAGCTTAATGGTTTCGAACACTGAAGCTTTCTTT. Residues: CASSLMVSNTEAFF.

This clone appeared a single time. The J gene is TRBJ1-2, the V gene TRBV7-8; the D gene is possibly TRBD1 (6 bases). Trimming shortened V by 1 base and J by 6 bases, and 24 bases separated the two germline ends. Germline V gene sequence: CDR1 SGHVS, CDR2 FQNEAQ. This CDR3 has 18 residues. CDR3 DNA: TGTGCCAGCAGCTTAGTTTCAGGGGCTAGCTTTTCGGGAAATGGCTACACCTTC. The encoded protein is CASSLVSGASFSGNGYTF.

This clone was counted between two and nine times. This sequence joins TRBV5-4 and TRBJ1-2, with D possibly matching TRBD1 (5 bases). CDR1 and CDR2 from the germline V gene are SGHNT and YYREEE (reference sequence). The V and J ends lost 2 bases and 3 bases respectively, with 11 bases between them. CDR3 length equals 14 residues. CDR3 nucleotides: TGTGCCAGCAGCTTCGGAGACAGAGACTATGGCTACACCTTC. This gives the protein CASSFGDRDYGYTF.

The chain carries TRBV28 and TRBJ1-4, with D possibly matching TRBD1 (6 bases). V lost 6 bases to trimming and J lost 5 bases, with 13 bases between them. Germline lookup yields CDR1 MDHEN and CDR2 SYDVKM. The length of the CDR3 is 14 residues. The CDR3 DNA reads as TGTGCCAGCAGGATATGGGGGGGCAATGAAAAACTGTTTTTT. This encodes CASRIWGGNEKLFF.

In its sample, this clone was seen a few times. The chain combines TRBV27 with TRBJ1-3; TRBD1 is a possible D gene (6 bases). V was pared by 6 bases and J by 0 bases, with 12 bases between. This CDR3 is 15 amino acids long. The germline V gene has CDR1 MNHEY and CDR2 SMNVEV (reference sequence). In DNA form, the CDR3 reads TGTGCCAGCAGCTCGAGGGGGAGCTCTGGAAACACCATATATTTT. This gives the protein CASSSRGSSGNTIYF.

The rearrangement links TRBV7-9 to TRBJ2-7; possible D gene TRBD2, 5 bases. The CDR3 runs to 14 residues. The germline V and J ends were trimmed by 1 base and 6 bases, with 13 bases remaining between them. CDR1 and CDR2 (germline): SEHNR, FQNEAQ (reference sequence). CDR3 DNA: TGTGCCAGCAGCTTAGAACTAGGGTTGGGCGAGCAGTACTTC. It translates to CASSLELGLGEQYF. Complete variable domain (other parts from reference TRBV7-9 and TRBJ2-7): DTGVSQNPRHKITKRGQNVTFRCDPISEHNRLYWYRQTLGQGPEFLTYFQNEAQLEKSRLLSDRFSAERPKGSFSTLEIQRTEQGDSAMYLCASSLELGLGEQYFGPGTRLTVT.

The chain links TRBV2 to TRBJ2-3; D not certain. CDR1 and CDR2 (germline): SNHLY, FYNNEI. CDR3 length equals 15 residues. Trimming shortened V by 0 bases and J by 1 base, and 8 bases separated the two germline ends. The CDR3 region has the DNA TGTGCCAGCAGTGAAGCCGCTGGCGGCACAGATACGCAGTATTTT. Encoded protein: CASSEAAGGTDTQYF.

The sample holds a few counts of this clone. CDR3 protein: CASSLEPGDGLNEQFF. The DNA for the CDR3 is TGTGCCAGCAGCTTAGAGCCTGGAGATGGACTAAATGAGCAGTTCTTC. The gene calls are TRBV7-2 and TRBJ2-1; TRBD2 is a possible D gene (6 bases). V lost 1 base, J lost 7 bases, and 17 bases lay in between. Germline CDR1 is SGHTA and CDR2 is FQGNSA. The CDR3 sequence is 16 residues long.

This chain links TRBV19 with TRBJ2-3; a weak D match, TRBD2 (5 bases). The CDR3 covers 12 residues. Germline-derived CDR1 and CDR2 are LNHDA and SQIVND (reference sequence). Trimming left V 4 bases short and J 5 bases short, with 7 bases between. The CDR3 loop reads CASSRRRDTQYF. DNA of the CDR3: TGTGCCAGTAGTAGGAGGAGAGATACGCAGTATTTT. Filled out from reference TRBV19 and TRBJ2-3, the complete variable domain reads DGGITQSPKYLFRKEGQNVTLSCEQNLNHDAMYWYRQDPGQGLRLIYYSQIVNDFQKGDIAEGYSVSREKKESFPLTVTSAQKNPTAFYLCASSRRRDTQYFGPGTRLTVL.

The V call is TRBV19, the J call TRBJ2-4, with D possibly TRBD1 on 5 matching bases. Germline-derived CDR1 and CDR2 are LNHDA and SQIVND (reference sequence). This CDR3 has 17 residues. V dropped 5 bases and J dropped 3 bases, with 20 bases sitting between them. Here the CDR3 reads CASSPKGQAADKNIQYF. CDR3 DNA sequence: TGTGCCAGTAGTCCTAAGGGGCAGGCCGCCGACAAAAACATTCAGTACTTC.

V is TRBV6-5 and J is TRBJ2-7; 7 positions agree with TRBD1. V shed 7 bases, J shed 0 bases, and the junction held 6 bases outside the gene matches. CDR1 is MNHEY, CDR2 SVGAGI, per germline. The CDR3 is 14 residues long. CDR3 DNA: TGTGCCAGCACTACGGACAGGAGCTCCTACGAGCAGTACTTC. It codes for CASTTDRSSYEQYF.

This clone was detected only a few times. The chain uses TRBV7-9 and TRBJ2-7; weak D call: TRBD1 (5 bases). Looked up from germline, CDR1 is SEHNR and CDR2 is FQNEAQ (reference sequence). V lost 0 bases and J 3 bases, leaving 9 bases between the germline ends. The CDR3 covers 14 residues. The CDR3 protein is CASSLAVDSYEQYF. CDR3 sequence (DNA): TGTGCCAGCAGCTTAGCGGTCGACAGCTACGAGCAGTACTTC. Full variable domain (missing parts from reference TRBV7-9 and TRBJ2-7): DTGVSQNPRHKITKRGQNVTFRCDPISEHNRLYWYRQTLGQGPEFLTYFQNEAQLEKSRLLSDRFSAERPKGSFSTLEIQRTEQGDSAMYLCASSLAVDSYEQYFGPGTRLTVT.

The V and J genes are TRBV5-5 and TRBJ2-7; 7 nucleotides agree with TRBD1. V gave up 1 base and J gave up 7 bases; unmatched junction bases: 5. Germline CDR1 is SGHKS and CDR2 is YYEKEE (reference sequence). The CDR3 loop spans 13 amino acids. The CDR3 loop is CASSLTGVGEQYF. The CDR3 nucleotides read TGTGCCAGCAGCTTGACAGGGGTTGGGGAGCAGTACTTC.

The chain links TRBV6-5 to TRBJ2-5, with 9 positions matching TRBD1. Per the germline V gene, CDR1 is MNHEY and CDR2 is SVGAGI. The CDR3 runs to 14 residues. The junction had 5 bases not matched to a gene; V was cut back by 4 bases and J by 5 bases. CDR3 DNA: TGTGCCAGCAGTTTTACAGGGGGCAGGGAGACCCAGTACTTC. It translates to CASSFTGGRETQYF.

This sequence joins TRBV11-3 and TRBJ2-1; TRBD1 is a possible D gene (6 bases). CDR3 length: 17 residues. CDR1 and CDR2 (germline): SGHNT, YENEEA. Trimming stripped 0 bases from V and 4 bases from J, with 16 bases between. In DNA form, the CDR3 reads TGTGCCAGCAGCTTAGATGGACGGGACATTCTATACAATGAGCAGTTCTTC. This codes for CASSLDGRDILYNEQFF.

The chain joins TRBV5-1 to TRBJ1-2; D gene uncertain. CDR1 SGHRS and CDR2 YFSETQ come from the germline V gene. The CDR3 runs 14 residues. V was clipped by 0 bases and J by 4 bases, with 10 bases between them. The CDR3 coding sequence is TGCGCCAGCAGCTTGGAAGCCCCCCTCTATGGCTACACCTTC. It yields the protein CASSLEAPLYGYTF.

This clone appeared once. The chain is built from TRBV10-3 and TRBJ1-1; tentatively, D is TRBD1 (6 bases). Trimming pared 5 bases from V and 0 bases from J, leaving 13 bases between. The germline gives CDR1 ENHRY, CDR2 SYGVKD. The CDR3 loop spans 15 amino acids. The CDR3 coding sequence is TGTGCCATCAGTTCGGTTGGACAGATGAACACTGAAGCTTTCTTT. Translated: CAISSVGQMNTEAFF.

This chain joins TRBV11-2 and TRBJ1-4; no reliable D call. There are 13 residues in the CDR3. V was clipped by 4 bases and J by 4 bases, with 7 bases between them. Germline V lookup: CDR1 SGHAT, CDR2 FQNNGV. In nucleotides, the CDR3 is TGTGCCAGCAGCTCCGACCGTAATGAAAAACTGTTTTTT. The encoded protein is CASSSDRNEKLFF.

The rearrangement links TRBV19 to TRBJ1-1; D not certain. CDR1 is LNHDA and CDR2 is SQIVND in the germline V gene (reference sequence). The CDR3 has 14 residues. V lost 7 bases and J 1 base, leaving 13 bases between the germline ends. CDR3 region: CASKARVGNTEAFF. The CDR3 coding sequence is TGTGCCAGTAAAGCCCGGGTAGGGAACACTGAAGCTTTCTTT.

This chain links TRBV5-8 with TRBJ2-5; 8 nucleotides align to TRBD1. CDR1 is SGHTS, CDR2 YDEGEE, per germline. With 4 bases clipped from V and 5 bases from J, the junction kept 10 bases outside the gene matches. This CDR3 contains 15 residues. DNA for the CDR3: TGTGCCAGCAGCGTATGGGACAGGAGAGGGGAGACCCAGTACTTC. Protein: CASSVWDRRGETQYF. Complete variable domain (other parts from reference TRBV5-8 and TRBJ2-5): EAGVTQSPTHLIKTRGQQATLRCSPISGHTSVYWYQQALGLGLQFLLWYDEGEERNRGNFPPRFSGRQFPNYSSELNVNALELEDSALYLCASSVWDRRGETQYFGPGTRLLVL.

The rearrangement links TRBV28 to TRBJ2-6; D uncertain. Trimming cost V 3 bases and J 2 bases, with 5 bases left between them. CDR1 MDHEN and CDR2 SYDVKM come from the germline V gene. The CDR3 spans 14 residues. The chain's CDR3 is CASSFPPGANVLTF. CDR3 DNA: TGTGCCAGCAGTTTCCCCCCTGGGGCCAACGTCCTGACTTTC.

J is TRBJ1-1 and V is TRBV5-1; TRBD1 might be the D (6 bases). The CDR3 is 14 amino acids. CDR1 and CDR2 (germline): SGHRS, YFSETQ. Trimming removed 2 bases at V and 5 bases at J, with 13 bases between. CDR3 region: CASSLSRGQTEAFF. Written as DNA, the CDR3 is TGCGCCAGCAGCTTAAGTAGAGGACAGACTGAAGCTTTCTTT.

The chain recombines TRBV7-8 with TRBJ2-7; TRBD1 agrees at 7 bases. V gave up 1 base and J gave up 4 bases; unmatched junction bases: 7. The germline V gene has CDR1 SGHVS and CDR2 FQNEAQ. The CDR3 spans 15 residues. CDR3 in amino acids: CASSLERQGEYEQYF. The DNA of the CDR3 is TGTGCCAGCAGCTTAGAAAGACAGGGAGAGTACGAGCAGTACTTC. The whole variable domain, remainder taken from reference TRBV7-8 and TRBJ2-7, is GAGVSQSPRYKVAKRGQDVALRCDPISGHVSLFWYQQALGQGPEFLTYFQNEAQLDKSGLPSDRFFAERPEGSVSTLKIQRTQQEDSAVYLCASSLERQGEYEQYFGPGTRLTVT.

CDR3 in amino acids: CASSLQDRGYYGYTF. DNA of the CDR3: TGCGCCAGCAGCTTACAGGACAGGGGATACTATGGCTACACCTTC. V gene TRBV5-1 combines with J gene TRBJ1-2; TRBD1 agrees at 9 bases. Per germline, CDR1 SGHRS and CDR2 YFSETQ. The CDR3 has 15 residues. Trimming cost V 2 bases and J 3 bases; bases outside gene matches: 5.

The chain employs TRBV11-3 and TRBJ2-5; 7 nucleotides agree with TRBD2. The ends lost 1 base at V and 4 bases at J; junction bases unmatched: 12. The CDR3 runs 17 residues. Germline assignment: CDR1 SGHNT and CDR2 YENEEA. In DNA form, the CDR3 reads TGTGCCAGCAGCTTAGGTCAGAGCCACCCGGGGGGAGAGACCCAGTACTTC. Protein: CASSLGQSHPGGETQYF.